This paragraph reports one TCR beta chain. Antigen specificity is unknown. TEMRA cells were FACS-enriched and CD8+ and CD4+ T cells negatively isolated. V was pared by 2 bases and J by 3 bases, with 5 bases of the junction left unmatched. From germline, CDR1 is SGHTA and CDR2 FQGNSA. The CDR3 covers 15 residues. This sample was included in a study of CD8 T cells in Susac syndrome. Findings and caveats of the study: Clonal CD8+ expansion in Susac was highest in TEMRA cells and active patients. The authors found around 17 Susac-specific public clones in total CD8+ repertoires and roughly 5 in CD8+ TEMRA repertoires.

The RNA input was roughly 0.45 to 1 ug, and it was reverse transcribed with random hexamers. Amplification of TCR beta CDR3 by immunoSEQ multiplex PCR spanned 54 Vbeta and 13 Jbeta. TCRdb reprocessed the immunoSEQ multiplex PCR reads via MiXCR and lists one record per CDR3 protein. Here the sample spans roughly 86,000 distinct CDR3 sequences, approximately 96% being singletons. This TCR was recovered from a human donor with Susac syndrome. Material: CD8+ T cells from PBMCs. The chain joins TRBV7-2 to TRBJ2-3, with 7 bases fitting TRBD2. CDR3 amino acids: CASSLRLAETDTQYF. In nucleotides, the CDR3 is TGTGCCAGCAGCTTAAGGCTAGCGGAAACAGATACGCAGTATTTT.